Below, one T cell receptor beta chain is given with its context. The germline gene is not matched at one end of the junction; a read error may be the cause. Authors of the study amplified TCR beta CDR3 regions from RNA transcripts. With the HTBI primer set, the TCR CDR3 went through a first round of RT-PCR. MiXCR, run by TCRdb on the multiplex PCR reads, gives a single entry per CDR3 protein. The sample has 530,000 or so distinct CDR3 sequences, about 45% seen once. The data are from a study of T cells in Graves' hyperthyroidism and ophthalmopathy. The CDR3 is 14 residues long. Germline CDR1 reads SNHLY; CDR2 reads FYNNEI. Lactation, pregnancy, other autoimmune disease or uncontrolled infection led to exclusion of patients. Diagnoses used clinical symptoms, serum thyroxine and TRAb, thyroid ultrasound and orbital computed tomography.

The origin of this receptor is a woman aged 18 to 35 with Graves' hyperthyroidism. The chain uses TRBV2 and TRBJ2-2; D is perhaps TRBD2 (6 bases). The sequenced material came from peripheral blood or thyroid tissue (not recorded which). The CDR3 spells CAGGPRRKHRGAVF. The CDR3 coding sequence is TGTGCCGGAGGGCCAAGGAGGAAACACCGGGGAGCTGTTTTT.